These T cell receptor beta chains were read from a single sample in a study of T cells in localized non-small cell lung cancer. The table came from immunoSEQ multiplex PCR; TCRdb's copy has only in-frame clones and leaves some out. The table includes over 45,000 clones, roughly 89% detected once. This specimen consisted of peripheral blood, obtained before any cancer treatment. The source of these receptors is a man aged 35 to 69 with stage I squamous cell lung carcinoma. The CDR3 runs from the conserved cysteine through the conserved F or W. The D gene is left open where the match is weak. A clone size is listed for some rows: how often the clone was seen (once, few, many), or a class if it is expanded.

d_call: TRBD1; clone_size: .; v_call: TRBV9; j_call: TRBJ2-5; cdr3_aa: CASSAPRGQTQETQYF; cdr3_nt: TGTGCCAGCAGCGCACCTAGGGGACAGACACAAGAGACCCAGTACTTC
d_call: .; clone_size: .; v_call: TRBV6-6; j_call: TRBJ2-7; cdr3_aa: CASSAEGVGEQYF; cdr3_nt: TGTGCCAGCAGTGCCGAGGGAGTTGGCGAGCAGTACTTC
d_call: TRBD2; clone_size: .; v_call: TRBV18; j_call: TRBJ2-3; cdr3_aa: CASSPPGLGADTQYF; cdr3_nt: TGTGCCAGCTCACCACCGGGACTAGGTGCAGATACGCAGTATTTT
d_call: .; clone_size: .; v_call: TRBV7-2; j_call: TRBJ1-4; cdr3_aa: CASSSVGTNEKLFF; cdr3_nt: TGTGCCAGCAGCTCGGTCGGGACTAATGAAAAACTGTTTTTT
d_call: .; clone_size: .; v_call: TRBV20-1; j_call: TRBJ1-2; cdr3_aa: CSAPRYGYTF; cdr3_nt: TGCAGTGCCCCCAGATATGGCTACACCTTC
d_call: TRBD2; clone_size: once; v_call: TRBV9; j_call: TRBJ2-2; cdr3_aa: CASSVRDYSSGELFF; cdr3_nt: TGTGCCAGCAGCGTACGGGACTATTCATCCGGGGAGCTGTTTTTT
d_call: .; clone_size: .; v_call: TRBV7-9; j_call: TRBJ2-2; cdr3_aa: CASSLLGANTGELFF; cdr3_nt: TGTGCCAGCAGCTTACTGGGGGCGAACACCGGGGAGCTGTTTTTT
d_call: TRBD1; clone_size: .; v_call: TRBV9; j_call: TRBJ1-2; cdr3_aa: CASSVSGTGDGYTF; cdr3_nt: TGTGCCAGCAGCGTATCGGGGACAGGCGATGGCTACACCTTC
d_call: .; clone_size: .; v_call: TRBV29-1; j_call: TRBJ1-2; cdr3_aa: CSVELQGDGNYGYTF; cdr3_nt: TGCAGCGTCGAATTACAGGGAGACGGGAACTATGGCTACACCTTC
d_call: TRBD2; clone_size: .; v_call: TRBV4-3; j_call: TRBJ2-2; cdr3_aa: CASSPPAGATGELFF; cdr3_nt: TGCGCCAGCAGCCCACCAGCGGGAGCCACCGGGGAGCTGTTTTTT
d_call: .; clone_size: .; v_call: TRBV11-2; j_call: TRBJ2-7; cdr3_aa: CASSFRQSSYEQYF; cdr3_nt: TGTGCCAGCAGCTTCCGACAGAGCTCCTACGAGCAGTACTTC
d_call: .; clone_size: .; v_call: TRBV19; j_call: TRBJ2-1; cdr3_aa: CASNGGFNEQFF; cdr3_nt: TGTGCCAGCAATGGGGGGTTCAATGAGCAGTTCTTC
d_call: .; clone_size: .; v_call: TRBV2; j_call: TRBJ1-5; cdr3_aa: CASSLQGAEQPQHF; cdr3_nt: TGTGCCAGCAGCCTACAGGGAGCGGAGCAGCCCCAGCATTTT
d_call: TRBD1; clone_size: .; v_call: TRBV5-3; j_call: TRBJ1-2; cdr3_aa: CASSPRGQGNYGYTF; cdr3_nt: TGTGCCAGCAGCCCTCGGGGACAGGGAAACTATGGCTACACCTTC
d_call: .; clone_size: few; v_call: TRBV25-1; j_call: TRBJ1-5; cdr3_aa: CASSDNNQPQHF; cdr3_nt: TGTGCCAGCAGTGATAACAATCAGCCCCAGCATTTT
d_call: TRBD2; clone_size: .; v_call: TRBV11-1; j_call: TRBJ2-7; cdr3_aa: CASRSSGSYEQYF; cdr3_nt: TGTGCCAGCAGGTCTAGCGGGAGCTACGAGCAGTACTTC
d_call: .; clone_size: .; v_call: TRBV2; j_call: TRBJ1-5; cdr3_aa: CASSDRQPNQPQHF; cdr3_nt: TGTGCCAGCAGTGATCGGCAGCCCAATCAGCCCCAGCATTTT
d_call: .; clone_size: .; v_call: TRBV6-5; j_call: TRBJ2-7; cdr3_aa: CASGAYEQYF; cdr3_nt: TGTGCCAGCGGCGCGTACGAGCAGTACTTC
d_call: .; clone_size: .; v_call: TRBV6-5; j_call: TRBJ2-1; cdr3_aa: CASTDSSSYNEQFF; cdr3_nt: TGTGCCAGCACCGACTCGAGCTCCTACAATGAGCAGTTCTTC
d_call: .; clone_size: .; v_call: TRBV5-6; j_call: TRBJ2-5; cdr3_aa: CATRNMGQETQYF; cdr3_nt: TGTGCCACCCGAAATATGGGCCAAGAGACCCAGTACTTC
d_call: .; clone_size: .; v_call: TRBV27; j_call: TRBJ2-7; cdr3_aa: CASSLSFGSPYEQYF; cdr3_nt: TGTGCCAGCAGTTTATCGTTCGGCAGCCCCTACGAGCAGTACTTC
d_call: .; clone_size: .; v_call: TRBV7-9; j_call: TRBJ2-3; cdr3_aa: CASSLPVGTQYF; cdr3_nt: TGTGCCAGCAGCTTACCCGTTGGTACGCAGTATTTT
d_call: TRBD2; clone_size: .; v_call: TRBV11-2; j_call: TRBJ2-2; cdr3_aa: CASRWARGLAGVAGELFF; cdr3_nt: TGTGCCAGCCGTTGGGCACGGGGTCTAGCGGGAGTCGCCGGGGAGCTGTTTTTT
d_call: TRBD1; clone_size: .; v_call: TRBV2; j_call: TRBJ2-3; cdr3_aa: CASKQGVADTQYF; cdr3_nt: TGTGCCAGCAAACAGGGGGTGGCAGATACGCAGTATTTT
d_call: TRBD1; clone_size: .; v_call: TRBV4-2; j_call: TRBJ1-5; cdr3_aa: CASSQLDRGGGQPQHF; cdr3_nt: TGTGCCAGCAGCCAATTGGACAGGGGAGGGGGTCAGCCCCAGCATTTT
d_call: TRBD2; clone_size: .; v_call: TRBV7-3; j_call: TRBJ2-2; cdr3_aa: CASSLRSSGIVTGELFF; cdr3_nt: TGTGCCAGCAGCTTAAGGTCTAGCGGGATTGTCACCGGGGAGCTGTTTTTT
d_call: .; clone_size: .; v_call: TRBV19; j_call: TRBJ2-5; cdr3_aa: CASGQNGPQETQYF; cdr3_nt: TGTGCCAGCGGACAGAACGGACCCCAAGAGACCCAGTACTTC
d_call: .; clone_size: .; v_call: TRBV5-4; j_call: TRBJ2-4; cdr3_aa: CASSLGSSKNIQYF; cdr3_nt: TGTGCCAGCAGCTTGGGCAGTTCCAAAAACATTCAGTACTTC
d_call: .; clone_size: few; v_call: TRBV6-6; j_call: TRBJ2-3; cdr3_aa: CASSSTDTQYF; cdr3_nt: TGTGCCAGCAGTTCTACAGATACGCAGTATTTT
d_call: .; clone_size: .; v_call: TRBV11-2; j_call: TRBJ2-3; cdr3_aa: CASSEYLDGTRDTQYF; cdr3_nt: TGTGCCAGCAGCGAGTACCTCGACGGGACCAGAGATACGCAGTATTTT
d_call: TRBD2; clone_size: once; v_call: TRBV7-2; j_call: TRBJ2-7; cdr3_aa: CASSLRTSGYEQYF; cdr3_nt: TGTGCCAGCAGCTTAAGGACTAGCGGTTACGAGCAGTACTTC
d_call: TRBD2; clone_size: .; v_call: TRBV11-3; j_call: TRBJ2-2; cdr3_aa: CASSQTRGRARNTGELFF; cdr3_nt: TGTGCCAGCAGCCAGACTCGCGGGAGGGCTCGGAACACCGGGGAGCTGTTTTTT
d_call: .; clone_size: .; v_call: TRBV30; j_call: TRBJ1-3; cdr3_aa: CAIGTGPSGNTIYF; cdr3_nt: TGTGCCATAGGGACGGGACCCTCTGGAAACACCATATATTTT
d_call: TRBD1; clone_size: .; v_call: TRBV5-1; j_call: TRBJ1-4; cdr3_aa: CASSLGGQGTEKLFF; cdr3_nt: TGCGCCAGCAGCTTAGGGGGACAGGGAACGGAAAAACTGTTTTTT
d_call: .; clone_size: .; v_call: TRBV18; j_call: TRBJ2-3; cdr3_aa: CASSPAGGGRTDTQYF; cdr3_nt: TGTGCCAGCTCACCCGCAGGGGGAGGGCGCACAGATACGCAGTATTTT
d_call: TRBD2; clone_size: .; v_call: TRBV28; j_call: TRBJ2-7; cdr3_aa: CASSESRGGSYEQYF; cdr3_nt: TGTGCCAGCAGTGAGTCCCGGGGGGGTTCCTACGAGCAGTACTTC
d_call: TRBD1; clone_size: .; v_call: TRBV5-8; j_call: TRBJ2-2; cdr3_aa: CASSPTWTGRGTTGELFF; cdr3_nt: TGTGCCAGCAGCCCGACCTGGACAGGGCGAGGGACAACCGGGGAGCTGTTTTTT
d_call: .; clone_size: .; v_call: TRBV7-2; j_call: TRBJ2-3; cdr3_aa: CASSLAVLRGPDTQYF; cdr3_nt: TGTGCCAGCAGCTTAGCGGTCCTTCGGGGCCCAGATACGCAGTATTTT
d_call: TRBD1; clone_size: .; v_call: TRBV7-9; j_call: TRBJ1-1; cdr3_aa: CASSLDRAWTEAFF; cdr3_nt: TGTGCCAGCAGCCTAGACAGGGCCTGGACTGAAGCTTTCTTT
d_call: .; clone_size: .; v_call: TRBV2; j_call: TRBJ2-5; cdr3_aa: CASSEFGETQYF; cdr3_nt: TGTGCCAGCAGTGAATTCGGAGAGACCCAGTACTTC
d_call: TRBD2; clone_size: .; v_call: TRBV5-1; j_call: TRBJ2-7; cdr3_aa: CASSPGLAGGREQYF; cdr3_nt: TGCGCCAGCAGCCCGGGACTAGCGGGTGGTAGAGAGCAGTACTTC
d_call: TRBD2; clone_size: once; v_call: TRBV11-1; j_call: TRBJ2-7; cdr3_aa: CASSYPVSGRADEQYF; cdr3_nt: TGTGCCAGCAGCTACCCTGTTAGCGGGAGGGCCGACGAGCAGTACTTC
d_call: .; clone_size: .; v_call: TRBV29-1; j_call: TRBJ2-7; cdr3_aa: CSARLGGHEQYF; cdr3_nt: TGCAGCGCCCGACTGGGGGGACACGAGCAGTACTTC
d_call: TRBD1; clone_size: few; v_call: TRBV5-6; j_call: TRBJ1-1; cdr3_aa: CASSFRQGGTEAFF; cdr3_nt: TGTGCCAGCAGCTTCAGACAGGGAGGGACTGAAGCTTTCTTT
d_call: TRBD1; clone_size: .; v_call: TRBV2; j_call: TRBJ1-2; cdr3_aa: CASRRDRGLFGYTF; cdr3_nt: TGTGCCAGCAGGAGGGACAGGGGGCTGTTTGGCTACACCTTC
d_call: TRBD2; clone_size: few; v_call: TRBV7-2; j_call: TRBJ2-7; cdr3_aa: CASSLIAGTNEQYF; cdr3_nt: TGTGCCAGCAGCTTAATAGCGGGAACTAACGAGCAGTACTTC
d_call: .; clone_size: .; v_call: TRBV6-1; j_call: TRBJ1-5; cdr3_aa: CASTSGRGDQPQHF; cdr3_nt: TGTGCCAGCACCTCAGGGAGGGGGGATCAGCCCCAGCATTTT
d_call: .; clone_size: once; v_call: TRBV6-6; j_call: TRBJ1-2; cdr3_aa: CASSYQGSGGYTF; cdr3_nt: TGTGCCAGCAGTTATCAAGGGTCCGGAGGCTACACCTTC
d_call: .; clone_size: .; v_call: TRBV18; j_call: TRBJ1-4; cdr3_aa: CASSQGLDGEKLFF; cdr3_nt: TGTGCCAGCTCTCAGGGCCTCGACGGTGAAAAACTGTTTTTT
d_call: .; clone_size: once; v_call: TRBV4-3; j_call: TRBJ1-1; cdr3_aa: CASSQDSQNTEAFF; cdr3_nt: TGCGCCAGCAGCCAAGACAGTCAGAACACTGAAGCTTTCTTT